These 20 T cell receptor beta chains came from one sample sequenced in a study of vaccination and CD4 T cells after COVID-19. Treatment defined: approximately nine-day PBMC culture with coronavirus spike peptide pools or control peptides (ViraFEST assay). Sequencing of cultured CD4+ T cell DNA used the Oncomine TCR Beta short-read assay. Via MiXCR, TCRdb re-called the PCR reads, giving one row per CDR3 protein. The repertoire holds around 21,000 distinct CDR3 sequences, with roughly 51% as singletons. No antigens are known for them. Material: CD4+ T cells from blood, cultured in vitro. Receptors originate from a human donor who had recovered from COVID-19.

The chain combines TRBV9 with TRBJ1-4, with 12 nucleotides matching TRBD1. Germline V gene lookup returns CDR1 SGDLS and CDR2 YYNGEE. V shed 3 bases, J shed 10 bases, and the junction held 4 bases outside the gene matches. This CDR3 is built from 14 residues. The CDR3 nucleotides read TGTGCCAGCAGCGCCCGGGACAGGGGGCGAAAACTGTTTTTT. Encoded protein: CASSARDRGRKLFF.

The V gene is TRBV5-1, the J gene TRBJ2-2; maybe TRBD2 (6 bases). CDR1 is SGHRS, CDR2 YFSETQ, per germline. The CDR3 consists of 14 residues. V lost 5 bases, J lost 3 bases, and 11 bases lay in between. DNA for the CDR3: TGCGCCAGCAGGTCCGGGGGACACACCGGGGAGCTGTTTTTT. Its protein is CASRSGGHTGELFF.

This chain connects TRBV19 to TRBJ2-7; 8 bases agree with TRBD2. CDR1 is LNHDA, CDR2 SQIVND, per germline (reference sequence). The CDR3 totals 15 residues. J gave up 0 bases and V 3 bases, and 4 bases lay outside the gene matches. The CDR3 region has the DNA TGTGCCAGTAGTATTGTGGCGGGGGGCTCCTACGAGCAGTACTTC. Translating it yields CASSIVAGGSYEQYF.

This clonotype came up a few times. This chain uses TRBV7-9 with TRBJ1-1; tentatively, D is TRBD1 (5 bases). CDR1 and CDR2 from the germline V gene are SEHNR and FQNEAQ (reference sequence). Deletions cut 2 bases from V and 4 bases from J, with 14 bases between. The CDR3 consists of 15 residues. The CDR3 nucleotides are TGTGCCAGCAGCTTACAGGGTGGGAGATTCACTGAAGCTTTCTTT. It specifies CASSLQGGRFTEAFF.

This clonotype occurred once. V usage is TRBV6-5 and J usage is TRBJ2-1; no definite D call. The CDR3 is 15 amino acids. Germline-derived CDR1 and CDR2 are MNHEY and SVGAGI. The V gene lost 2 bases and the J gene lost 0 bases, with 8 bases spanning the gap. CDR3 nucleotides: TGTGCCAGCAGTTACCAGGAGAGCTCCTACAATGAGCAGTTCTTC. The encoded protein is CASSYQESSYNEQFF.

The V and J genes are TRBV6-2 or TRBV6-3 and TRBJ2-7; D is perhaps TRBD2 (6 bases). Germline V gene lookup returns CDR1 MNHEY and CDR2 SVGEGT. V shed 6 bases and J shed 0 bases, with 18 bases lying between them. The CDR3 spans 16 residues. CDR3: CASRPARRDSSYEQYF. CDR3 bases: TGTGCCAGCAGACCCGCTAGGCGGGATAGCTCCTACGAGCAGTACTTC.

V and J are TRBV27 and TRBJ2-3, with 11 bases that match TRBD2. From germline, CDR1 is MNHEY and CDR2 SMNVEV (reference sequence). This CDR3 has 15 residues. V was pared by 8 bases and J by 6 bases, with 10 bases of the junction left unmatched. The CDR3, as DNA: TGTGCCAGCGGTATCTTAGCGGGAGGGCCGGATACGCAGTATTTT. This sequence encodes CASGILAGGPDTQYF.

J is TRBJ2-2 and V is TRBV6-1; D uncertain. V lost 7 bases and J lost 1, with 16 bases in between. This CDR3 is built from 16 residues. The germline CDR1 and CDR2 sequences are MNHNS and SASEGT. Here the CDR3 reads CASTLRGARNTGELFF. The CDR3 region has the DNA TGTGCCAGCACTTTACGAGGAGCTAGGAACACCGGGGAGCTGTTTTTT.

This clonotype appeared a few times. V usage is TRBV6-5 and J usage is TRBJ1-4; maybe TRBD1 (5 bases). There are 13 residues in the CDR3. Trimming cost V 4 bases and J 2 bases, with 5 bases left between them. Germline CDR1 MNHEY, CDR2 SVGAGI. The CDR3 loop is CASSWGTNEKLFF. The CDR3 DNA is TGTGCCAGCAGTTGGGGGACTAATGAAAAACTGTTTTTT.

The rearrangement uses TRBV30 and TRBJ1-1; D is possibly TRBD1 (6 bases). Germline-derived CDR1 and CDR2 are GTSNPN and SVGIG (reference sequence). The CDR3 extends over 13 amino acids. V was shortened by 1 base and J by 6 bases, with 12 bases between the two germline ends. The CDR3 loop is CAWSAQQGAEAFF. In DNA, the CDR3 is TGTGCCTGGAGTGCTCAACAGGGAGCTGAAGCTTTCTTT.

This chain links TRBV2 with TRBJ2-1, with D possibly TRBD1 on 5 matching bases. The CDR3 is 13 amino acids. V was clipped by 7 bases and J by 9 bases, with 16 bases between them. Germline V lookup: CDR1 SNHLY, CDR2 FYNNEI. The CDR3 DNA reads TGTGCCAGCATGAAGGGGTGGGGCAGTGAGCAGTTCTTC. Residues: CASMKGWGSEQFF.

The DNA of the CDR3 is TGTGCCATCAGTGAGTCAAGGGGGTCATTAATAGATACGCAGTATTTT. This translates into CAISESRGSLIDTQYF. The V and J genes are TRBV10-3 and TRBJ2-3, with D tentatively TRBD1 (6 bases). The CDR3 is 16 residues long. Germline values: CDR1 ENHRY, CDR2 SYGVKD. Trimming stripped 0 bases from V and 5 bases from J, with 15 bases between.

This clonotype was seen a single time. Here the CDR3 DNA reads TGCAGCCCCACCACAGGGTTGAACACTGAAGCTTTCTTT. Amino acid sequence: CSPTTGLNTEAFF. The rearrangement links TRBV20-1 to TRBJ1-1; tentative D call: TRBD1 (6 bases). CDR3 length: 13 amino acids. The germline gives CDR1 DFQATT, CDR2 SNEGSKA (reference sequence).

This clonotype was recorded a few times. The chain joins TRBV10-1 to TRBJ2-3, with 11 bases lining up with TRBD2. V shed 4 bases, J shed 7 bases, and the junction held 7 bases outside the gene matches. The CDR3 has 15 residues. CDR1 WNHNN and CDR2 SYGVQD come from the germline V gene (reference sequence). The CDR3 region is CASSGSGRAINTQYF. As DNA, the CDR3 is TGCGCCAGCAGTGGTAGCGGGAGGGCCATCAATACGCAGTATTTT.

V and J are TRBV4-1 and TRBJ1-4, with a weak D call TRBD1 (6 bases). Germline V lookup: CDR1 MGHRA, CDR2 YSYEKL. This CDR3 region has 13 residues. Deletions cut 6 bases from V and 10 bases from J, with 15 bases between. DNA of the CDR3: TGCGCCAGCAGACAGGGCACTGGGGCAAAACTGTTTTTT. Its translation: CASRQGTGAKLFF.

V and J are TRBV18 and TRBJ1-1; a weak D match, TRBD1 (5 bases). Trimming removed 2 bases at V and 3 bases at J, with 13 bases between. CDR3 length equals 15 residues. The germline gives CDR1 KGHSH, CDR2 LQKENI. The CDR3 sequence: CASSPSRASDTEAFF. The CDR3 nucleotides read TGTGCCAGCTCACCAAGCAGGGCGTCGGACACTGAAGCTTTCTTT.

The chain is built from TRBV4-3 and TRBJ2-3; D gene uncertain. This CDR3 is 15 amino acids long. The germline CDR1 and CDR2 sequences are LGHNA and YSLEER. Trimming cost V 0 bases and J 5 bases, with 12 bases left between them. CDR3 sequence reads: CASSQDESRVDTQYF. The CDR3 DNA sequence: TGCGCCAGCAGCCAAGATGAAAGCCGGGTAGATACGCAGTATTTT.

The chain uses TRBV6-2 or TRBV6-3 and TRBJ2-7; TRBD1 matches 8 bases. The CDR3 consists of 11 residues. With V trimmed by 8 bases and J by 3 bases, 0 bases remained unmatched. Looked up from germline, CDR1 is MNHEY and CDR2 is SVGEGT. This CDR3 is CASGQGYEQYF. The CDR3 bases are TGTGCCAGCGGACAGGGCTACGAGCAGTACTTC.

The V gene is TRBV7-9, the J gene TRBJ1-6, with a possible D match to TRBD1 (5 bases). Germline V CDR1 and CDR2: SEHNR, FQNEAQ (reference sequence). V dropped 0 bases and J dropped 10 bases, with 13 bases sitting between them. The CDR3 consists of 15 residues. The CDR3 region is CASSLATTGASPLHF. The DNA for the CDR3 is TGTGCCAGCAGCTTAGCGACGACTGGGGCCTCACCCCTCCACTTT. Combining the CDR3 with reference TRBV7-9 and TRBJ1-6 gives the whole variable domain DTGVSQNPRHKITKRGQNVTFRCDPISEHNRLYWYRQTLGQGPEFLTYFQNEAQLEKSRLLSDRFSAERPKGSFSTLEIQRTEQGDSAMYLCASSLATTGASPLHFGNGTRLTVT.

The CDR3 region is CASSSTYQGGETQYF. The CDR3 DNA reads as TGCGCCAGCAGCTCTACCTATCAGGGAGGAGAGACCCAGTACTTC. This chain links TRBV5-1 with TRBJ2-5; a possible D gene is TRBD2 (6 bases). This CDR3 comprises 15 residues. V lost 3 bases and J 4 bases, leaving 16 bases between the germline ends. Germline V gives CDR1 SGHRS, CDR2 YFSETQ.